The present TCR beta chain was sequenced within a study of T cells in Graves' hyperthyroidism and ophthalmopathy. The wider study: Blood was drawn when the patient was first diagnosed and still untreated.

The V gene lost 2 bases and the J gene lost 7 bases, with 14 bases spanning the gap. The CDR3 runs 14 residues. Germline CDR1 LGHDT, CDR2 YNNKEL (reference sequence). This clonotype has at least ten counts. TCR beta CDR3 regions were amplified from RNA transcripts. HTBI primers were the set used in a first-round RT-PCR of the TCR CDR3. TCRdb called the multiplex PCR reads again in MiXCR, with one record for every CDR3 protein. The table has 550,000 to 850,000 distinct CDR3 sequences, roughly 20% seen once. The rearrangement links TRBV3-1 to TRBJ1-2; unclear D gene. Specimen: blood. The TCR comes from a woman between 50 and 59 years old with Graves' hyperthyroidism that later progressed to Graves' ophthalmopathy. CDR3 loop: CASSQQLGAFGYTF. CDR3 sequence (DNA): TGTGCCAGCAGCCAACAGTTAGGAGCGTTTGGCTACACCTTC.